Presented here are 18 T cell receptor beta chains from one specimen sequenced in a study of T cell responses to AZD1222 COVID-19 vaccine. Sequenced by immunoSEQ multiplex PCR; TCRdb stores in-frame clones only, minus some. The sample carries some 200,000 clones, more than 85% recorded once. Sequencing was performed on peripheral blood, taken 28 days after the second AZD1222 dose. These receptors all stem from an adult who received the AZD1222 COVID-19 vaccine.

The V call is TRBV5-6, the J call TRBJ1-1, with 9 positions matching TRBD1. Germline V gene data show CDR1 as SGHDT and CDR2 as YYEEEE. This CDR3 comprises 16 residues. V gave up 3 bases and J gave up 3 bases; unmatched junction bases: 9. The chain's CDR3 is CASSSAGTGIYTEAFF. In DNA form, the CDR3 reads TGTGCCAGCAGCTCGGCCGGGACAGGGATTTACACTGAAGCTTTCTTT.

V is TRBV9 and J is TRBJ2-4; D not resolved. The CDR3 has 17 residues. CDR1 SGDLS and CDR2 YYNGEE come from the germline V gene. Trimming took off 4 bases at V and 1 base at J, with 18 bases between the two ends. The CDR3 loop reads CASSQSATGLAKNIQYF. In nucleotides, the CDR3 is TGTGCCAGCAGCCAGTCGGCGACGGGTCTGGCCAAAAACATTCAGTACTTC.

The chain carries TRBV7-2 and TRBJ2-5, with D perhaps TRBD2 (6 bases). The CDR3 length is 15 residues. Trimming took off 3 bases at V and 5 bases at J, with 16 bases between the two ends. Germline CDR1 is SGHTA and CDR2 is FQGNSA. The CDR3 DNA reads TGTGCCAGCAGCTTTCCTGGGACTTTCCCGGAGACCCAGTACTTC. It yields the protein CASSFPGTFPETQYF.

V is TRBV5-1 and J is TRBJ2-5; 7 bases map to TRBD2. The CDR3 has 12 residues. V was pared by 3 bases and J by 4 bases, with 0 bases of the junction left unmatched. Germline CDR1 is SGHRS and CDR2 is YFSETQ. The CDR3, as DNA: TGCGCCAGCAGCTGGACTAGAGAGACCCAGTACTTC. As protein: CASSWTRETQYF.

The CDR3, as DNA: TGTGCCAGCAGCTTAGTAGGGGAGTTCCGCTCCTACAATGAGCAGTTCTTC. It encodes CASSLVGEFRSYNEQFF. The V and J genes are TRBV7-9 and TRBJ2-1, with D perhaps assigned TRBD1 or TRBD2 (5 bases each). CDR1 is SEHNR, CDR2 FQNEAQ, per germline (reference sequence). The CDR3 extends over 17 amino acids. Trimming removed 1 base at V and 0 bases at J, with 13 bases between. The whole variable domain, filled in from reference TRBV7-9 and TRBJ2-1, reads DTGVSQNPRHKITKRGQNVTFRCDPISEHNRLYWYRQTLGQGPEFLTYFQNEAQLEKSRLLSDRFSAERPKGSFSTLEIQRTEQGDSAMYLCASSLVGEFRSYNEQFFGPGTRLTVL.

The rearrangement links TRBV6-4 to TRBJ2-6; 7 bases map to TRBD1. The CDR3 loop spans 16 amino acids. The germline V gene has CDR1 MRHNA and CDR2 SNTAGT. The V segment lost 0 bases and the J segment 2 bases; nucleotides outside the gene matches: 1. CDR3 nucleotides: TGTGCCAGCAGTGACTCCGACAGGGCTGGGGCCAACGTCCTGACTTTC. This encodes CASSDSDRAGANVLTF.

This clone was observed a few times. The rearrangement joins TRBV7-2 to TRBJ2-7, with 9 bases fitting TRBD2. Germline trimming cut 1 base from V and 0 bases from J; bases unmatched to any gene: 4. CDR1 SGHTA and CDR2 FQGNSA come from the germline V gene. This CDR3 contains 16 residues. CDR3: CASSLVSGGNSYEQYF. The DNA for the CDR3 is TGTGCCAGCAGCTTAGTGAGCGGGGGGAACTCCTACGAGCAGTACTTC.

The rearrangement uses TRBV7-3 and TRBJ2-7; 7 nucleotides agree with TRBD2. Germline lookup yields CDR1 SGHTA and CDR2 FQGTGA. CDR3 length: 13 amino acids. The ends lost 7 bases at V and 4 bases at J; junction bases unmatched: 7. CDR3 coding DNA: TGTGCCAGCACCAGGACTAGGAGTTACGAGCAGTACTTC. It yields the protein CASTRTRSYEQYF.

The V and J genes are TRBV4-2 and TRBJ1-1, with 9 bases identical to TRBD1. The V gene's germline CDR1 is LGHNA and CDR2 YNFKEQ. The CDR3 runs 17 residues. The V and J ends lost 1 base and 10 bases, in that order; junction bases with no gene match: 16. CDR3 DNA: TGTGCCAGCAGCCAAGGAGACCGGACAGGGGAAGGTCAGCGAGCTTTCTTT. Translation: CASSQGDRTGEGQRAFF.

The chain has TRBV21-1 and TRBJ1-2. TRBV21-1 is designated a pseudogene. CDR3 length: 13 amino acids. CDR3 bases: TGTGCCAGCAGCTTCTCCTCTGGCTATGGCTACACCTTC. Translating gives CASSFSSGYGYTF.

The CDR3 here is CASSLAAGDQPQHF. The CDR3, as DNA: TGCGCCAGCAGCTTGGCGGCAGGGGATCAGCCCCAGCATTTT. This sequence joins TRBV5-1 and TRBJ1-5, with D perhaps TRBD1 (6 bases). V was clipped by 0 bases and J by 5 bases, with 9 bases between them. The CDR3 has 14 amino acids. Per germline, CDR1 SGHRS and CDR2 YFSETQ.

The chain carries TRBV29-1 and TRBJ1-2, with unresolved D. In germline, CDR1 is SQVTM, CDR2 ANQGSEA. The CDR3 consists of 13 residues. Trimming shortened V by 5 bases and J by 5 bases, and 15 bases separated the two germline ends. CDR3 region: CSVLKGGSYGYTF. CDR3 DNA sequence: TGCAGCGTTCTCAAGGGTGGGAGTTATGGCTACACCTTC.

The chain combines TRBV2 with TRBJ1-4; possible D gene TRBD1, 5 bases. This CDR3 comprises 15 residues. The germline V gene has CDR1 SNHLY and CDR2 FYNNEI. The V gene lost 2 bases and the J gene lost 7 bases, with 14 bases spanning the gap. The CDR3 DNA sequence: TGTGCCAGCAGTGAATTAATAGGGAGGGGTGAAAAACTGTTTTTT. Translating gives CASSELIGRGEKLFF. The full variable domain, completed using reference TRBV2 and TRBJ1-4, is EPEVTQTPSHQVTQMGQEVILRCVPISNHLYFYWYRQILGQKVEFLVSFYNNEISEKSEIFDDQFSVERPDGSNFTLKIRSTKLEDSAMYFCASSELIGRGEKLFFGSGTQLSVL.

This sequence joins TRBV7-2 and TRBJ2-6; D unresolved. V lost 4 bases to trimming and J lost 9 bases, with 13 bases between them. The CDR3 has 14 residues. Germline loops: CDR1 SGHTA, CDR2 FQGNSA. The CDR3 DNA reads as TGTGCCAGCAGCTCACCGGGCCAAAACAACGTCCTGACTTTC. This encodes CASSSPGQNNVLTF.

This clone was detected once. The genes are TRBV29-1 and TRBJ1-1, with D unresolved. The V end lost 1 base, the J end lost 3 bases, and 6 bases lay between the germline ends. This CDR3 comprises 12 residues. Germline lookup yields CDR1 SQVTM and CDR2 ANQGSEA. The CDR3 region is CSVEGGYTEAFF. The CDR3 DNA sequence: TGCAGCGTTGAAGGAGGGTACACTGAAGCTTTCTTT.

This chain uses TRBV25-1 with TRBJ1-3; D is perhaps TRBD1 (5 bases). Germline V CDR1 and CDR2: MGHDK, SYGVNS. This CDR3 contains 15 residues. Trimming removed 6 bases at V and 4 bases at J, with 16 bases between. In nucleotides, the CDR3 is TGTGCCAGCAGCGACTACGGGACTTACGGAAACACCATATATTTT. It encodes CASSDYGTYGNTIYF. Full variable domain (outside the CDR3, taken from reference TRBV25-1 and TRBJ1-3): EADIYQTPRYLVIGTGKKITLECSQTMGHDKMYWYQQDPGMELHLIHYSYGVNSTEKGDLSSESTVSRIRTEHFPLTLESARPSHTSQYLCASSDYGTYGNTIYFGEGSWLTVV.

The chain is built from TRBV2 and TRBJ2-7; 10 bases line up with TRBD1. This CDR3 contains 14 residues. Germline-derived CDR1 and CDR2 are SNHLY and FYNNEI. V trimming: 6 bases; J trimming: 4 bases; junction bases outside the gene matches: 6. For the CDR3, the DNA is TGTGCCAGCAGGGTAGACAGGGGGCAGTACGAGCAGTACTTC. It specifies CASRVDRGQYEQYF.

This chain joins TRBV7-9 and TRBJ2-3; D possibly corresponds to TRBD2 (6 bases). The CDR3 has 14 amino acids. Germline V gene lookup returns CDR1 SEHNR and CDR2 FQNEAQ (reference sequence). Between the trimmed V and J ends, which lost 2 bases and 8 bases, there was a span of 14 bases. Here the CDR3 reads CASSLPASVATQYF. Here the CDR3 DNA reads TGTGCCAGCAGCTTACCGGCTAGCGTGGCTACGCAGTATTTT.